The rows below give T cell receptor beta chains drawn from one sample of a study of shared clonotypes between healthy human individuals. Sequencing used immunoSEQ multiplex PCR; TCRdb keeps in-frame clones, though not all of them. The repertoire holds roughly 640,000 clones, with about 74% as singletons. The sequencing input was memory CD4+ T cells sorted from blood. These receptors were collected from a woman in her twenties or thirties in good health. Both conserved end residues are part of each CDR3.

CDR3 protein	V gene	J gene
CASSPQLGRGPGLTGELFF	TRBV19	TRBJ2-2
CTSSQDLAGKPYEQYF	TRBV1	TRBJ2-7
CASSLLQETYEQYF	TRBV7-6	TRBJ2-7
CAISESSTGELFF	TRBV10-3	TRBJ2-2
CASTQDRTGSGNTIYF	TRBV28	TRBJ1-3
CASSETGADTQYF	TRBV6-1	TRBJ2-3
CASSFRPGLGSNEQFF	TRBV28	TRBJ2-1
CASTTESFTEAFF	TRBV6-1	TRBJ1-1
CASSLQGAGEAFF	TRBV27	TRBJ1-1
CASSLKGLTDTQYF	TRBV5-1	TRBJ2-3
CASSPGHRILNF	TRBV7-2	TRBJ1-4
CASSGTGNYGYTF	TRBV2	TRBJ1-2
CASSSFRDFLSPNQPQHF	TRBV7-8	TRBJ1-5
CASSLEGGSSYNEQFF	TRBV5-1	TRBJ2-1
CASSPEQGSPLHF	TRBV6-5	TRBJ1-6
CASSLGPTNEQFF	TRBV11-3	TRBJ2-1
CASSYGSDLAFF	TRBV25-1	TRBJ2-1
CARSGQGASYTEAFF	TRBV2	TRBJ1-1
CASSFLAVGTEAFF	TRBV27	TRBJ1-1
CASSLRGLAGTGELFF	TRBV27	TRBJ2-2
CASSLVLGESTIYF	TRBV11-2	TRBJ1-3
CSGSTGDNYGYTF	TRBV29-1	TRBJ1-2
CASSHTGGEGDTQYF	TRBV11-2	TRBJ2-3
CASKTGLEKLFF	TRBV6-5	TRBJ1-4
CSGTGQGGEQYF	TRBV29-1	TRBJ2-7
CASSLNRGHEQYF	TRBV28	TRBJ2-7
CASSLALQETQYF	TRBV4-1	TRBJ2-5
CASSPVDRAEAFF	TRBV6-5	TRBJ1-1
CASSRTLAGGPWGETQYF	TRBV27	TRBJ2-5
CAINNDRGFQPQHF	TRBV10-3	TRBJ1-5
CAISGGLIALEQYF	TRBV10-3	TRBJ2-7
CAISGLAGEGETQYF	TRBV10-3	TRBJ2-5
CASSMGRAGTDTQYF	TRBV19	TRBJ2-3
CASGHFPGEGQPQHF	TRBV6-1	TRBJ1-5
CASTIQGGSYNEQFF	TRBV5-1	TRBJ2-1
CASSLGSPSSGNTIYF	TRBV5-4	TRBJ1-3
CASSRLARQYQETQYF	TRBV11-2	TRBJ2-5
CASSSGGVLAKNIQYF	TRBV28	TRBJ2-4
CASSPYRADTQYF	TRBV14	TRBJ2-3
CASSPTSGRGGEQFF	TRBV6-5	TRBJ2-1
CASSLVPRVRGNDGEQFF	TRBV7-9	TRBJ2-1
CASSNADQEETQYF	TRBV5-1	TRBJ2-5
CASSLGGGVSSYEQYF	TRBV28	TRBJ2-7
CASSSTGTQHF	TRBV28	TRBJ1-5
CASIGVLDTGELFF	TRBV28	TRBJ2-2
CASKVQPSGTGELFF	TRBV27	TRBJ2-2
CASSRTEYTEAFF	TRBV4-2	TRBJ1-1
CASSPGHPGSYEQYF	TRBV5-1	TRBJ2-7
CASSLLKREGPYEQYF	TRBV28	TRBJ2-7
CASSLRSGQHQPQHF	TRBV5-8	TRBJ1-5
CASSPPDRVHEQYF	TRBV27	TRBJ2-7
CASSSNEQFF	TRBV28	TRBJ2-1
CASDNAGSYEQYF	TRBV7-9	TRBJ2-7
CASSFRTSGRVGTGELFF	TRBV27	TRBJ2-2
CASSEQGARHTEAFF	TRBV2	TRBJ1-1
CASGDRAGETQYF	TRBV6-1	TRBJ2-5
CASSEDQGRAFF	TRBV2	TRBJ1-1
CASSDPVTGANVLTF	TRBV2	TRBJ2-6
CASSLGTRDTQYF	TRBV7-3	TRBJ2-3